Following are 22 T cell receptor beta chains from one sample sequenced in a study of blood T cell repertoires in COVID-19. Sequenced by immunoSEQ multiplex PCR; TCRdb stores in-frame clones only, minus some. The data show about 190,000 clones, approximately 79% seen once. Sequenced: peripheral blood. The receptor set was obtained from a man aged 55 to 70 with active or convalescent COVID-19.

The genes are TRBV14 and TRBJ1-3; unclear D gene. The CDR3 contains 13 residues. Trimming took 1 base from V and 5 from J, leaving 6 bases between them. Germline assignment: CDR1 SGHDN and CDR2 FVKESK. In DNA, the CDR3 is TGTGCCAGCAGCCAAGGGGCAAGAAACACCATATATTTT. It encodes CASSQGARNTIYF.

The chain recombines TRBV5-1 with TRBJ2-1, with D possibly TRBD1 on 6 matching bases. Germline lookup yields CDR1 SGHRS and CDR2 YFSETQ. CDR3 length: 16 amino acids. V lost 3 bases to trimming and J lost 5 bases, with 18 bases between them. The chain's CDR3 is CASSSKTTGLDNEQFF. In DNA form, the CDR3 reads TGCGCCAGCAGCTCGAAAACAACAGGGTTGGACAATGAGCAGTTCTTC.

V is TRBV11-1 and J is TRBJ1-1; the D is unclear. Germline CDR1 is SGHAT and CDR2 is FQDESV (reference sequence). The CDR3 length is 14 residues. The V end lost 3 bases, the J end lost 5 bases, and 13 bases lay between the germline ends. CDR3 DNA: TGTGCCAGCAGCTTGATGTCGGAGGGAACTGAAGCTTTCTTT. It yields the protein CASSLMSEGTEAFF.

The CDR3 region is CASSREVQFF. In nucleotides, the CDR3 is TGTGCCAGCAGCAGGGAAGTGCAGTTCTTC. The chain couples TRBV6-5 to TRBJ2-1, with D possibly being TRBD1 (5 bases). V lost 6 bases, J lost 12 bases, and 9 bases lay in between. This CDR3 has 10 residues. Germline V gives CDR1 MNHEY, CDR2 SVGAGI.

The chain joins TRBV2 to TRBJ2-5, with unresolved D. V lost 3 bases and J 1 base, leaving 9 bases between the germline ends. CDR1 SNHLY and CDR2 FYNNEI come from the germline V gene. This CDR3 region has 14 residues. The CDR3 spells CASSEQVSQETQYF. CDR3 DNA: TGTGCCAGCAGTGAGCAGGTCAGCCAAGAGACCCAGTACTTC. Combining the CDR3 with reference TRBV2 and TRBJ2-5 gives the whole variable domain EPEVTQTPSHQVTQMGQEVILRCVPISNHLYFYWYRQILGQKVEFLVSFYNNEISEKSEIFDDQFSVERPDGSNFTLKIRSTKLEDSAMYFCASSEQVSQETQYFGPGTRLLVL.

The J gene is TRBJ2-3, the V gene TRBV19; 11 bases align to TRBD2. After removal of 5 bases from V and 6 bases from J, the junction contained 13 bases not matched to a gene. CDR1 is LNHDA and CDR2 is SQIVND in the germline V gene (reference sequence). The CDR3 covers 17 residues. Here the CDR3 reads CASSHPSGRTSRDTQYF. As DNA, the CDR3 is TGTGCCAGTAGTCACCCTAGCGGGAGGACTTCTAGGGATACGCAGTATTTT.

This chain's CDR3 is CASSPRQMRTEAFF. The CDR3, as DNA: TGTGCCAGCAGCCCAAGACAGATGCGGACTGAAGCTTTCTTT. The rearrangement links TRBV13 to TRBJ1-1, with a tentative D call TRBD1 (5 bases). CDR3 length: 14 amino acids. Trimming shortened V by 5 bases and J by 5 bases, and 15 bases separated the two germline ends. Germline V gene lookup returns CDR1 PRHDT and CDR2 FYEKMQ (reference sequence).

This clone was detected only a few times. The V and J genes are TRBV6-4 and TRBJ1-1; D is possibly TRBD1 (5 bases). The germline gives CDR1 MRHNA, CDR2 SNTAGT. The CDR3 extends over 12 amino acids. V lost 2 bases and J 8 bases, leaving 9 bases between the germline ends. The CDR3 DNA reads as TGTGCCAGCAGTGACGGCGGGGACGAAGCTTTCTTT. Its translation is CASSDGGDEAFF.

The chain is built from TRBV10-2 and TRBJ2-1; 9 nucleotides agree with TRBD2. Germline trimming cut 2 bases from V and 2 bases from J; bases unmatched to any gene: 7. The CDR3 sequence is 17 residues long. Germline V lookup: CDR1 WSHSY, CDR2 SAAADI. This chain's CDR3 is CASSEPTSGPTYNEQFF. The DNA for the CDR3 is TGCGCCAGCAGTGAGCCCACTAGCGGGCCCACCTACAATGAGCAGTTCTTC.

The chain combines TRBV10-1 with TRBJ2-5; 8 positions agree with TRBD1. The CDR3 covers 14 residues. CDR1 is WNHNN and CDR2 is SYGVQD in the germline V gene (reference sequence). J was trimmed by 2 bases and V by 5 bases; bases with no gene match: 4. CDR3 protein: CASSLGTGQETQYF. CDR3 bases: TGCGCCAGCAGTCTCGGGACAGGTCAAGAGACCCAGTACTTC.

CDR3: CASSPGGMGIQPQHF. In DNA form, the CDR3 reads TGTGCCAGCAGCCCAGGGGGAATGGGTATTCAGCCCCAGCATTTT. The rearrangement links TRBV6-5 to TRBJ1-5; 7 nucleotides match TRBD1. After removal of 6 bases from V and 6 bases from J, the junction contained 11 bases not matched to a gene. Germline V gene lookup returns CDR1 MNHEY and CDR2 SVGAGI. The CDR3 covers 15 residues.

This clone was observed many times. V and J are TRBV29-1 and TRBJ2-3; D may be TRBD2 (5 bases). Germline V gene lookup returns CDR1 SQVTM and CDR2 ANQGSEA. V was trimmed by 7 bases and J by 2 bases, leaving 10 bases between them. The CDR3 totals 12 residues. In DNA form, the CDR3 reads TGCAGCGCGGACTCCTCCACAGATACGCAGTATTTT. Its translation is CSADSSTDTQYF.

V and J are TRBV7-9 and TRBJ1-1; D call uncertain. V shed 1 base and J shed 0 bases, with 6 bases lying between them. The germline gives CDR1 SEHNR, CDR2 FQNEAQ (reference sequence). The CDR3 sequence is 14 residues long. Here the CDR3 DNA reads TGTGCCAGCAGCTTAGTTAACTTGAACACTGAAGCTTTCTTT. This gives the protein CASSLVNLNTEAFF.

The gene calls are TRBV14 and TRBJ1-3; D gene ambiguous. The CDR3 spans 14 residues. Trimming left V 3 bases short and J 1 base short, with 7 bases between. The germline CDR1 and CDR2 sequences are SGHDN and FVKESK. CDR3: CASSQRLSGNTIYF. In nucleotides, the CDR3 is TGTGCCAGCAGCCAGAGGCTATCTGGAAACACCATATATTTT.

On this clone itself: Other DNA sequences in the same sample also yield this CDR3. The CDR3 DNA follows: TGTGCCAGCAGCCAAGATCGCGCCGGGGCCGGGGAGCTGTTTTTT. Protein product: CASSQDRAGAGELFF. The V call is TRBV3-1 (or the pseudogene TRBV3-2), the J call TRBJ2-2, with D perhaps TRBD2 (5 bases). Trimming pared 0 bases from V and 6 bases from J, leaving 11 bases between. Germline V gene sequence: CDR1 LGHDT, CDR2 YNNKEL (reference sequence). This CDR3 contains 15 residues.

This chain joins TRBV18 and TRBJ2-3; 8 bases line up with TRBD2. The CDR3 has 15 amino acids. Germline loops: CDR1 KGHSH, CDR2 LQKENI. The junction had 8 bases not matched to a gene; V was cut back by 5 bases and J by 4 bases. CDR3 region: CASSTSGSESDTQYF. CDR3 DNA sequence: TGTGCCAGCTCAACCAGCGGGAGTGAGTCAGATACGCAGTATTTT. Full variable domain (rest looked up from reference TRBV18 and TRBJ2-3): NAGVMQNPRHLVRRRGQEARLRCSPMKGHSHVYWYRQLPEEGLKFMVYLQKENIIDESGMPKERFSAEFPKEGPSILRIQQVVRGDSAAYFCASSTSGSESDTQYFGPGTRLTVL.

The V and J genes are TRBV5-6 and TRBJ1-6; 7 nucleotides align to TRBD1. V gave up 4 bases and J gave up 0 bases; unmatched junction bases: 7. Per the germline V gene, CDR1 is SGHDT and CDR2 is YYEEEE. CDR3 length: 17 residues. In nucleotides, the CDR3 is TGTGCCAGCAGCCGGGACAGCTCAAGCTCCTATAATTCACCCCTCCACTTT. Amino acids: CASSRDSSSSYNSPLHF.

The chain is built from TRBV5-1 and TRBJ2-7, with 9 bases that match TRBD1. This CDR3 contains 17 residues. Germline V lookup: CDR1 SGHRS, CDR2 YFSETQ. V lost 0 bases, J lost 0 bases, and 7 bases stayed unmatched. CDR3 in DNA: TGCGCCAGCAGCTTGGCGGCCGGGACAGGGAGCTCCTACGAGCAGTACTTC. The encoded protein is CASSLAAGTGSSYEQYF.

The genes are TRBV5-1 and TRBJ2-3; TRBD2 matches 10 bases. Germline V CDR1 and CDR2: SGHRS, YFSETQ. CDR3 size: 17 residues. V lost 7 bases, J lost 1 base, and 12 bases stayed unmatched. The CDR3 reads CASCSGRRGSGTDTQYF. The CDR3 DNA reads as TGCGCCAGCTGTAGCGGGAGGCGGGGGAGTGGCACAGATACGCAGTATTTT.

The chain is built from TRBV6-5 and TRBJ1-6; the D gene is possibly TRBD1 (6 bases). The length of the CDR3 is 15 residues. From germline, CDR1 is MNHEY and CDR2 SVGAGI. V lost 0 bases to trimming and J lost 9 bases, with 12 bases between them. The CDR3 DNA is TGTGCCAGCAGTTACTCGGGCAGGGGAAGTTCACCCCTCCACTTT. This sequence encodes CASSYSGRGSSPLHF.

J is TRBJ2-7 and V is TRBV30, with 16 bases fitting TRBD2. CDR3 length equals 19 residues. Trimming at V came to 2 bases and at J to 0 bases, leaving 10 bases not matched to a gene. Germline V gives CDR1 GTSNPN, CDR2 SVGIG (reference sequence). The CDR3 DNA reads TGTGCCTGGAGTCACCCCGGGACTAGCGGGAGGGGAGCCTCCTACGAGCAGTACTTC. This codes for CAWSHPGTSGRGASYEQYF.

The chain combines TRBV10-3 with TRBJ2-1; TRBD2 matches 9 bases. The length of the CDR3 is 16 residues. J gave up 3 bases and V 0 bases, and 3 bases lay outside the gene matches. In germline, CDR1 is ENHRY, CDR2 SYGVKD. The CDR3 region is CAISESSGRSYNEQFF. The CDR3 nucleotides read TGTGCCATCAGTGAGTCGAGCGGGAGGAGCTACAATGAGCAGTTCTTC.